This record covers a single T cell receptor (beta chain). Clones were sequenced by immunoSEQ multiplex PCR, and TCRdb holds only the in-frame ones, with some missing. Of some 320,000 clones listed, about 85% were seen once; the top ten hold 1.5% to 2%. The data were obtained in a study of blood T cell repertoires in COVID-19. This study enrolled people aged roughly 18 to 90 from about two dozen US geographic areas. The length of the CDR3 is 14 residues. V was shortened by 5 bases and J by 7 bases, with 17 bases between the two germline ends. The germline gives CDR1 SGHVS, CDR2 FQNEAQ. Sequenced material: PBMCs or T cells enriched from blood (not recorded which). The clonotype comes from a woman aged 25-40 years who had been exposed to COVID-19. The chain links TRBV7-8 to TRBJ1-1, with D maybe TRBD1 (6 bases). DNA for the CDR3: TGTGCCAGCAGCGTAACAGCGGGGGCCGGTGAAGCTTTCTTT. Encoded protein: CASSVTAGAGEAFF.